The 27 T cell receptor beta chains below all came from one sample that was sequenced in a study of cytomegalovirus exposure and HLA in healthy donors. The PCR contained 60 Vbeta and 13 Jbeta primers. TCRdb's copy holds only in-frame clones and misses some; the assay was immunoSEQ multiplex PCR. The data hold some 87,000 clones, with around 77% observed a single time. Sequences were obtained from PBMCs. The receptors originated from a woman aged 40-49 years in good health and CMV-seropositive.

J is TRBJ2-7 and V is TRBV5-6, with D maybe TRBD2 (6 bases). The V gene's germline CDR1 is SGHDT and CDR2 YYEEEE. The CDR3 covers 15 residues. The V end was cut by 0 bases, the J end by 3 bases, with 13 bases between. The DNA of the CDR3 is TGTGCCAGCAGCTTGGGTGGGGGGAGCGGCTACGAGCAGTACTTC. This sequence encodes CASSLGGGSGYEQYF.

The rearrangement joins TRBV7-8 to TRBJ1-6, with 8 bases identical to TRBD1. The ends lost 5 bases at V and 12 bases at J; junction bases unmatched: 15. Germline loops: CDR1 SGHVS, CDR2 FQNEAQ. There are 16 residues in the CDR3. CDR3 bases: TGTGCCAGCAGCCTTAGCCCTATGCGGACAGGGAAACCCCTCCACTTT. This encodes CASSLSPMRTGKPLHF.

The V call is TRBV9, the J call TRBJ2-3, with 8 bases aligning to TRBD1. V dropped 2 bases and J dropped 4; count of bases not matched to a gene: 9. Germline V gene lookup returns CDR1 SGDLS and CDR2 YYNGEE. The CDR3 spans 16 residues. The CDR3 DNA reads as TGTGCCAGCAGCGTCCGGAGGACAGGGTCCGCAGATACGCAGTATTTT. Encoded protein: CASSVRRTGSADTQYF. The whole variable domain, filled in from reference TRBV9 and TRBJ2-3, reads DSGVTQTPKHLITATGQRVTLRCSPRSGDLSVYWYQQSLDQGLQFLIQYYNGEERAKGNILERFSAQQFPDLHSELNLSSLELGDSALYFCASSVRRTGSADTQYFGPGTRLTVL.

The genes are TRBV5-8 and TRBJ2-7; 13 bases are a match to TRBD2. This CDR3 region has 13 residues. The junction had 3 bases not matched to a gene; V was cut back by 0 bases and J by 12 bases. Germline V gene data show CDR1 as SGHTS and CDR2 as YDEGEE. Here the CDR3 DNA reads TGTGCCAGCAGCTTGGGACTAGCGGGAGGAACGTACTTC. Its protein is CASSLGLAGGTYF.

The genes are TRBV29-1 and TRBJ2-7, with 8 bases matching TRBD2. The CDR3 is 15 residues long. Per germline, CDR1 SQVTM and CDR2 ANQGSEA. After removal of 3 bases from V and 2 bases from J, the junction contained 9 bases not matched to a gene. The CDR3 here is CSVEGQREGTYEQYF. The DNA for the CDR3 is TGCAGCGTTGAGGGCCAACGGGAGGGTACCTACGAGCAGTACTTC.

The rearrangement joins TRBV27 to TRBJ1-5; D may be TRBD1 (5 bases). The germline V gene encodes CDR1 MNHEY and CDR2 SMNVEV (reference sequence). The CDR3 is 14 amino acids. The V end was cut by 8 bases, the J end by 4 bases, with 15 bases between. CDR3 DNA sequence: TGTGCCAGCGCAGTCGGGGGGGGAAATCAGCCCCAGCATTTT. This encodes CASAVGGGNQPQHF.

This rearrangement joins TRBV5-1 to TRBJ1-4; D may be TRBD1 (5 bases). CDR3 length: 16 amino acids. V gave up 1 base and J gave up 7 bases, with 17 bases separating them. CDR1 SGHRS and CDR2 YFSETQ come from the germline V gene. CDR3 nucleotide sequence: TGCGCCAGCAGCTTGTACCCCCCAGGGAACCGTGAAAAACTGTTTTTT. Protein sequence: CASSLYPPGNREKLFF.

This rearrangement joins TRBV6-6 to TRBJ2-7, with a tentative D call TRBD1 (6 bases). The germline V gene has CDR1 MNHNY and CDR2 SVGAGI (reference sequence). The V end lost 5 bases, the J end lost 5 bases, and 19 bases lay between the germline ends. This CDR3 contains 15 residues. This chain's CDR3 is CASSQTKTRQDEQYF. For the CDR3, the DNA is TGTGCCAGCAGTCAAACGAAGACCAGACAGGACGAGCAGTACTTC.

The chain links TRBV30 to TRBJ1-1; D is undetermined. Germline lookup yields CDR1 GTSNPN and CDR2 SVGIG (reference sequence). The CDR3 covers 14 residues. V lost 4 bases, J lost 0 bases, and 12 bases lay in between. CDR3 loop: CAWKRTYLNTEAFF. The CDR3, as DNA: TGTGCCTGGAAGAGGACTTACCTGAACACTGAAGCTTTCTTT. The full variable domain, with the rest looked up from reference TRBV30 and TRBJ1-1, is SQTIHQWPATLVQPVGSPLSLECTVEGTSNPNLYWYRQAAGRGLQLLFYSVGIGQISSEVPQNLSASRPQDRQFILSSKKLLLSDSGFYLCAWKRTYLNTEAFFGQGTRLTVV.

The chain employs TRBV5-1 and TRBJ2-1; TRBD1 matches at 9 bases. Germline V gene sequence: CDR1 SGHRS, CDR2 YFSETQ. The V segment lost 3 bases and the J segment 4 bases; nucleotides outside the gene matches: 5. The CDR3 sequence is 15 residues long. CDR3 in DNA: TGCGCCAGCAGCTCGGCCGGGACAGGGTACAATGAGCAGTTCTTC. Translation gives CASSSAGTGYNEQFF.

The rearrangement joins TRBV7-2 to TRBJ2-2; TRBD2 agrees at 8 bases. This CDR3 is built from 14 residues. The V segment lost 5 bases and the J segment 5 bases; nucleotides outside the gene matches: 4. CDR1 is SGHTA and CDR2 is FQGNSA in the germline V gene. CDR3 bases: TGTGCCAGCAGCAGGGGGACTAGTACCGGGGAGCTGTTTTTT. Its translation: CASSRGTSTGELFF.

This clone has just a few counts. V usage is TRBV18 and J usage is TRBJ1-3, with D unclear. Per the germline V gene, CDR1 is KGHSH and CDR2 is LQKENI. V lost 2 bases and J 0 bases, leaving 8 bases between the germline ends. The CDR3 sequence is 15 residues long. CDR3 in amino acids: CASSPGQNSGNTIYF. In nucleotides, the CDR3 is TGTGCCAGCTCACCAGGCCAGAACTCTGGAAACACCATATATTTT. Full variable domain (remainder filled in from reference TRBV18 and TRBJ1-3): NAGVMQNPRHLVRRRGQEARLRCSPMKGHSHVYWYRQLPEEGLKFMVYLQKENIIDESGMPKERFSAEFPKEGPSILRIQQVVRGDSAAYFCASSPGQNSGNTIYFGEGSWLTVV.

V gene TRBV6-5 combines with J gene TRBJ2-7, with 7 positions matching TRBD2. Trimming cost V 6 bases and J 3 bases; bases outside gene matches: 8. Germline V gene data show CDR1 as MNHEY and CDR2 as SVGAGI. The CDR3 has 14 amino acids. CDR3 sequence reads: CASRRERGNYEQYF. CDR3 sequence (DNA): TGTGCCAGCAGGAGGGAGCGGGGCAACTACGAGCAGTACTTC.

The J gene is TRBJ1-4, the V gene TRBV2; the match to TRBD1 covers 7 bases. The CDR3 has 14 amino acids. Per the germline V gene, CDR1 is SNHLY and CDR2 is FYNNEI. Trimming took 5 bases from V and 5 from J; bases not matched to a gene: 5. The CDR3 loop is CASSPDRLNEKLFF. CDR3 bases: TGTGCCAGCAGTCCGGACAGGCTGAATGAAAAACTGTTTTTT.

The chain uses TRBV5-1 and TRBJ2-3, with 8 bases lining up with TRBD1. The CDR3 consists of 15 residues. Unmatched junction bases numbered 8, after V lost 4 bases and J lost 4 bases. CDR1 is SGHRS, CDR2 YFSETQ, per germline. The CDR3 loop is CASSIRSGGADTQYF. CDR3 DNA sequence: TGCGCCAGCAGCATTCGTTCAGGGGGCGCAGATACGCAGTATTTT.

The count of this clone is one. The chain recombines TRBV19 with TRBJ1-1, with D perhaps matching TRBD1 (5 bases). Trimming took off 5 bases at V and 3 bases at J, with 7 bases between the two ends. The CDR3 loop spans 12 amino acids. Germline lookup yields CDR1 LNHDA and CDR2 SQIVND (reference sequence). The CDR3 region is CASSDRYTEAFF. CDR3 sequence (DNA): TGTGCCAGTAGTGACAGATACACTGAAGCTTTCTTT. Together with reference TRBV19 and TRBJ1-1, the CDR3 gives the full variable domain: DGGITQSPKYLFRKEGQNVTLSCEQNLNHDAMYWYRQDPGQGLRLIYYSQIVNDFQKGDIAEGYSVSREKKESFPLTVTSAQKNPTAFYLCASSDRYTEAFFGQGTRLTVV.

The chain links TRBV7-6 to TRBJ1-1; maybe TRBD1 (5 bases). The V end was cut by 4 bases, the J end by 5 bases, with 14 bases between. Germline lookup yields CDR1 SGHVS and CDR2 FNYEAQ. There are 14 residues in the CDR3. CDR3 in amino acids: CASSSGGGLTEAFF. The CDR3 region has the DNA TGTGCCAGCAGCTCCGGGGGTGGCCTAACTGAAGCTTTCTTT.

This clone has a handful of counts. The rearrangement uses TRBV6-1 and TRBJ1-2; tentatively, D is TRBD1 (6 bases). CDR3 length equals 15 residues. Germline values: CDR1 MNHNS, CDR2 SASEGT. Trimming pared 1 base from V and 3 bases from J, leaving 12 bases between. CDR3 DNA sequence: TGTGCCAGCAGTGAAGGGTCAGGGGCTTACTATGGCTACACCTTC. Its translation: CASSEGSGAYYGYTF.

The chain links TRBV6-5 to TRBJ1-1, with 7 bases that match TRBD1. V lost 7 bases, J lost 5 bases, and 13 bases stayed unmatched. The CDR3 is 15 amino acids. The germline V gene encodes CDR1 MNHEY and CDR2 SVGAGI. The CDR3 DNA reads TGTGCCAGCAAACGACAGGGAGCCCTGAGGACTGAAGCTTTCTTT. Protein sequence: CASKRQGALRTEAFF.

The DNA of the CDR3 is TGTGCCAGCAGTTACACGCGGGGGACCGGGACAGATACGCAGTATTTT. Its translation is CASSYTRGTGTDTQYF. The rearrangement joins TRBV6-5 to TRBJ2-3, with 7 bases aligning to TRBD2. This CDR3 contains 16 residues. Trimming at V came to 2 bases and at J to 3 bases, leaving 8 bases not matched to a gene. Germline V CDR1 and CDR2: MNHEY, SVGAGI.

This clone was picked up one time. J is TRBJ1-5 and V is TRBV4-1; a weak D match, TRBD1 (5 bases). Per the germline V gene, CDR1 is MGHRA and CDR2 is YSYEKL. Trimming removed 4 bases at V and 9 bases at J, with 16 bases between. This CDR3 is 14 amino acids long. CDR3 DNA sequence: TGCGCCAGCAGCCCGGACATCCTCATGGGGCCCCAGCATTTT. Translation gives CASSPDILMGPQHF.

This clone is large within its sample. The chain couples TRBV6-5 to TRBJ1-1; D gene uncertain. CDR3 length: 15 amino acids. Germline V gene lookup returns CDR1 MNHEY and CDR2 SVGAGI. The V gene lost 6 bases and the J gene lost 2 bases, with 16 bases spanning the gap. CDR3 nucleotides: TGTGCCAGCAGCGTCTTGGACGGGAGCAACACTGAAGCTTTCTTT. This sequence encodes CASSVLDGSNTEAFF.

The chain uses TRBV7-9 and TRBJ1-1; D gene uncertain. Germline V gene lookup returns CDR1 SEHNR and CDR2 FQNEAQ (reference sequence). This CDR3 spans 13 amino acids. The V end lost 1 base, the J end lost 0 bases, and 3 bases lay between the germline ends. The CDR3 reads CASSLDMNTEAFF. CDR3 coding DNA: TGTGCCAGCAGCTTAGATATGAACACTGAAGCTTTCTTT.

This clone has only one observation. This chain connects TRBV2 to TRBJ2-5; TRBD1 is a possible D gene (5 bases). CDR1 and CDR2 (germline): SNHLY, FYNNEI. V was pared by 2 bases and J by 2 bases, with 18 bases between. CDR3 length: 17 residues. The CDR3 region is CASSELRQGIQQETQYF. The CDR3 DNA reads TGTGCCAGCAGTGAATTGAGGCAGGGAATTCAACAAGAGACCCAGTACTTC.

In the case of this clone: Distinct nucleotide sequences in the sample also encode this CDR3. This chain connects TRBV7-9 to TRBJ1-5; no reliable D call. Germline-derived CDR1 and CDR2 are SEHNR and FQNEAQ (reference sequence). V was pared by 1 base and J by 7 bases, with 11 bases between. This CDR3 has 14 amino acids. CDR3 DNA sequence: TGTGCCAGCAGCTTAGGAGGGCTAGGCCAGCCCCAGCATTTT. This gives the protein CASSLGGLGQPQHF. The full variable domain, its missing parts supplied by reference TRBV7-9 and TRBJ1-5, is DTGVSQNPRHKITKRGQNVTFRCDPISEHNRLYWYRQTLGQGPEFLTYFQNEAQLEKSRLLSDRFSAERPKGSFSTLEIQRTEQGDSAMYLCASSLGGLGQPQHFGDGTRLSIL.

The CDR3 coding sequence is TGTGCAAGTCGCTTGACTGGGGCGGGGAGCTCTGGGGCCAACGTCCTGACTTTC. It yields the protein CASRLTGAGSSGANVLTF. The V call is TRBV12-2, the J call TRBJ2-6; the table's D call, TRBD2, was not checked against the DNA. TRBV12-2 is a pseudogene. This CDR3 has 18 residues.

Here the CDR3 DNA reads TGCAGCGTCGCTGACAGCCCGAACACTGAAGCTTTCTTT. Residues: CSVADSPNTEAFF. This chain uses TRBV29-1 with TRBJ1-1; maybe TRBD1 (5 bases). The CDR3 contains 13 residues. Germline assignment: CDR1 SQVTM and CDR2 ANQGSEA. V lost 6 bases, J lost 1 base, and 12 bases lay in between.